One T cell receptor beta chain is described in this entry. This clone was seen only once. Its antigen is still unknown. No base-level quality is on record; no much larger clone is a single base apart. The data belong to a study of technical replicates of blood from several donors (dated by TCRdb to the late 2010s). Preparation of the library involved the immunoSEQ multiplex PCR assay. TCRdb's version of the immuneACCESS table is confined to in-frame rearrangements and falls short of the full clone set. An unresolved V gene accounts for under half of the shortfall where checked; the remainder is of unknown origin. This sample comprises about 75,000 clones, roughly 90% of them detected only once. The top ten clones comprise roughly 5% of the sample. The CDR1 and CDR2 encoded by the germline V gene are MNHNS and SASEGT. The CDR3 runs 17 amino acids, cysteine and phenylalanine included. Here the CDR3 DNA is all that survives: 51 bases in frame from base 1. V has 1 base trimmed and J has 3 bases trimmed; junction bases matching no gene number 11.

This receptor was taken from a human donor in good health. Some clones in this sample may be carry-over from other donors' samples. Specimen: PBMCs. The sequence links TRBV6-1 to TRBJ1-2; TRBD1 lines up with 7 middle nucleotides. The CDR3 here reads CASSEVPGQRGDYGYTF. The DNA sequence is TGTGCCAGCAGTGAAGTGCCGGGACAGAGAGGGGACTATGGCTACACCTTC.